This T cell receptor (beta chain) appears in the sequencing data of a study of cytomegalovirus exposure and HLA in healthy donors. Across the whole study: Earlier, fewer than 130 million unique TCR beta sequences were recovered from approximately 180 million T cells by an analysis.

A note on this clone: The antigen is not known. Other DNA sequences from this sample encode an identical CDR3 as well.

While unrecorded immune exposures were likely, the donors were nominally healthy when sampled. PCR was performed using 60 Vbeta and 13 Jbeta primers. The table came from immunoSEQ multiplex PCR; TCRdb's copy has only in-frame clones and leaves some out. Of around 170,000 clones in the sample, about 80% were seen once. General study findings and limits: Most TCR sequences were rare, but some public TCRs occurred in many donors.

This receptor was obtained from a woman in her 50s in good health and CMV-seropositive. Sequenced: PBMCs.

The DNA of the CDR3 is TGTGCCAGCTCACCCACAGGTGACTATGGCTACACCTTC. Its protein is CASSPTGDYGYTF. This sequence joins TRBV18 and TRBJ1-2; D is possibly TRBD1 (5 bases). The CDR3 covers 13 residues. The germline V gene has CDR1 KGHSH and CDR2 LQKENI. Trimming cost V 3 bases and J 3 bases, with 8 bases left between them.